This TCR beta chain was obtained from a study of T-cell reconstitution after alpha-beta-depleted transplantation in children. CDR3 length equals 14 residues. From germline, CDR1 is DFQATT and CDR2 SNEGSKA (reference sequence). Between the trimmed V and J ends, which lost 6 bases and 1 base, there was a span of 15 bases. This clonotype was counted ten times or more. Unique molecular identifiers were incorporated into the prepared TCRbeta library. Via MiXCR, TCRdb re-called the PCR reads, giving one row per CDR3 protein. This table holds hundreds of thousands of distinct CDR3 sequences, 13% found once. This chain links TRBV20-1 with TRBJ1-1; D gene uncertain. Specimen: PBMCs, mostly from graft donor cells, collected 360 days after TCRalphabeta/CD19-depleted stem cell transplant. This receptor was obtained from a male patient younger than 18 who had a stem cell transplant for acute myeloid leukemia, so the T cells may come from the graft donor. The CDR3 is CSAWSGLTNTEAFF. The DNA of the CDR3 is TGCAGTGCATGGTCAGGACTCACGAACACTGAAGCTTTCTTT.